Listed below are T cell receptor beta chains from one sample, sequenced in a study of T cell responses to AZD1222 COVID-19 vaccine. The assay was immunoSEQ multiplex PCR, and TCRdb's table has in-frame clones only and misses some. The repertoire holds about 140,000 clones, roughly 90% seen once, with less than 7% in the top ten. The sample was peripheral blood, taken on day 0 of AZD1222 vaccination. The receptors were sampled from an adult in good health. Both conserved end residues are part of each CDR3. Each record gives: J gene, CDR3 length, clone size, D gene, V gene, CDR3 protein, CDR3 DNA. D genes are given only for firm matches. The listing skips clone size in some rows; elsewhere it reads once, few, many or a size class.

>TRBJ2-7|13|.|.|TRBV4-2
CASSQDRDYEQYF
TGTGCCAGCAGCCAAGATAGAGACTACGAGCAGTACTTC
>TRBJ2-5|16|.|.|TRBV9
CASSVGGLVRGETQYF
TGTGCCAGCAGCGTAGGGGGACTCGTCCGGGGAGAGACCCAGTACTTC
>TRBJ1-5|14|.|TRBD1|TRBV27
CASSPWTGNQPQHF
TGTGCCAGCAGTCCCTGGACAGGTAATCAGCCCCAGCATTTT
>TRBJ2-7|14|.|TRBD2|TRBV28
CASRNSGSSNRQYF
TGTGCCAGCAGAAATAGCGGGAGTTCTAATAGGCAGTACTTC
>TRBJ2-7|14|.|.|TRBV6-5
CASSPGVQTAEQYF
TGTGCCAGCAGTCCAGGGGTGCAAACTGCCGAGCAGTACTTC
>TRBJ1-2|14|.|.|TRBV2
CASSSPGIIYGYTF
TGTGCCAGCAGTTCCCCGGGGATCATCTATGGCTACACCTTC
>TRBJ2-3|16|.|.|TRBV7-9
CASSFGSGVLTDTQYF
TGTGCCAGCAGCTTCGGGTCGGGAGTCCTCACAGATACGCAGTATTTT
>TRBJ2-1|17|once|TRBD2|TRBV7-9
CASSLSIAGGPYNEQFF
TGTGCCAGCAGCTTAAGTATAGCGGGAGGGCCCTACAATGAGCAGTTCTTC
>TRBJ1-2|13|.|.|TRBV6-2/TRBV6-3
CASSADSPYGYTF
TGTGCCAGCAGCGCGGACAGTCCTTATGGCTACACCTTC
>TRBJ2-7|13|.|.|TRBV19
CASSEQGWGEQYF
TGTGCCAGTAGTGAACAGGGTTGGGGCGAGCAGTACTTC
>TRBJ2-7|13|.|.|TRBV2
CASSGGGFYEQYF
TGTGCCAGCAGCGGAGGGGGATTCTACGAGCAGTACTTC
>TRBJ2-1|15|.|TRBD2|TRBV5-1
CASSPTSGSYNEQFF
TGCGCCAGCAGCCCGACTAGCGGGAGCTACAATGAGCAGTTCTTC
>TRBJ2-1|11|.|.|TRBV6-4
CARGPHNEQFF
TGTGCCAGGGGGCCCCACAATGAGCAGTTCTTC
>TRBJ1-1|13|.|.|TRBV29-1
CSVPGQMNTEAFF
TGCAGCGTACCCGGACAGATGAACACTGAAGCTTTCTTT
>TRBJ1-4|14|.|.|TRBV9
CASSGGPLNEKLFF
TGTGCCAGCAGCGGCGGACCGCTCAATGAAAAACTGTTTTTT
>TRBJ2-4|14|.|TRBD2|TRBV27
CASSSSGRRDIQYF
TGTGCCAGCAGTTCCAGCGGGAGGCGAGACATTCAGTACTTC
>TRBJ1-6|15|few|TRBD1|TRBV7-9
CASSQQGAQDSPLHF
TGTGCCAGCAGCCAACAGGGGGCGCAAGATTCACCCCTCCACTTT
>TRBJ1-2|15|once|.|TRBV9
CASSVTSGGDYGYTF
TGTGCCAGCAGCGTAACGAGTGGTGGGGACTATGGCTACACCTTC
>TRBJ2-1|16|.|TRBD2|TRBV4-3
CASSQELAGSYNEQFF
TGCGCCAGCAGCCAAGAACTAGCGGGCTCCTACAATGAGCAGTTCTTC
>TRBJ1-5|15|once|.|TRBV7-2
CASRMEQGLNQPQHF
TGTGCCAGCAGGATGGAACAGGGTCTCAATCAGCCCCAGCATTTT
>TRBJ2-2|15|.|TRBD1|TRBV19
CASSAQTGFAGELFF
TGTGCCAGTAGTGCACAGACAGGGTTCGCCGGGGAGCTGTTTTTT
>TRBJ2-2|12|.|.|TRBV7-2
CASSLGTGELFF
TGTGCCAGCAGCCTGGGTACCGGGGAGCTGTTTTTT
>TRBJ2-1|14|.|TRBD2|TRBV7-9
CASLAASSYNEQFF
TGTGCCAGCCTAGCGGCTAGCTCCTACAATGAGCAGTTCTTC
>TRBJ1-2|13|.|TRBD1|TRBV30
CAWRQGQGVGYTF
TGTGCCTGGAGGCAAGGACAGGGAGTCGGCTACACCTTC
>TRBJ2-1|16|few|.|TRBV7-2
CASSDKQGGSYNEQFF
TGTGCCAGCAGCGATAAACAGGGTGGCTCCTACAATGAGCAGTTCTTC
>TRBJ1-1|14|.|.|TRBV5-1
CASSLVTLNTEAFF
TGCGCCAGCAGCTTGGTTACCCTGAACACTGAAGCTTTCTTT
>TRBJ2-5|13|.|TRBD2|TRBV29-1
CSVRGLAKASQYF
TGCAGCGTCCGCGGACTAGCCAAAGCGTCCCAGTACTTC
>TRBJ1-2|11|.|.|TRBV28
CASRQGYGYTF
TGTGCCAGCAGGCAGGGCTATGGCTACACCTTC
>TRBJ2-1|16|.|.|TRBV10-1
CASSEFGEFSYNEQFF
TGCGCCAGCAGTGAGTTTGGGGAATTCTCCTACAATGAGCAGTTCTTC
>TRBJ2-2|17|.|TRBD2|TRBV9
CASSGGTSGGNTGELFF
TGTGCCAGCAGCGGGGGGACTAGCGGAGGGAACACCGGGGAGCTGTTTTTT
>TRBJ1-1|13|once|.|TRBV5-6
CASSLDRNTEAFF
TGTGCCAGCAGCTTGGACAGGAACACTGAAGCTTTCTTT
>TRBJ2-1|17|.|TRBD2|TRBV6-4
CASAEGVAGGTYNEQFF
TGTGCCAGCGCGGAAGGGGTAGCGGGAGGTACCTACAATGAGCAGTTCTTC
>TRBJ2-1|15|.|.|TRBV19
CASSMGVGESDEQFF
TGTGCCAGTAGTATGGGGGTAGGAGAGAGCGATGAGCAGTTCTTC
>TRBJ2-3|11|.|.|TRBV12-3/TRBV12-4
CASSLGDTQYF
TGTGCCAGCAGTTTAGGGGATACGCAGTATTTT
>TRBJ2-7|13|.|.|TRBV28
CASSLTGAGEQYF
TGTGCCAGCAGCCTGACGGGAGCTGGCGAGCAGTACTTC
>TRBJ2-6|18|.|.|TRBV7-8
CASSSRGARPSGANVLTF
TGTGCCAGCAGCTCTAGGGGCGCTCGACCTTCTGGGGCCAACGTCCTGACTTTC
>TRBJ1-5|15|.|.|TRBV27
CASSTRHEGNQPQHF
TGTGCCAGCAGTACACGACACGAAGGCAATCAGCCCCAGCATTTT
>TRBJ2-5|12|.|.|TRBV5-1
CASRRSRETQYF
TGCGCCAGCAGGCGCTCTCGGGAGACCCAGTACTTC
>TRBJ1-2|15|.|.|TRBV5-1
CASSRDLVSIYGYTF
TGCGCCAGCAGCCGGGACCTGGTTTCTATCTATGGCTACACCTTC
>TRBJ2-5|14|.|.|TRBV7-8
CASSFINTGETQYF
TGTGCCAGCAGCTTCATAAATACCGGGGAGACCCAGTACTTC
>TRBJ2-3|15|.|TRBD2|TRBV6-2/TRBV6-3
CASSSSGRVGDTQYF
TGTGCCAGCAGTTCTAGCGGGAGGGTTGGAGATACGCAGTATTTT
>TRBJ2-5|16|few|TRBD1|TRBV7-2
CASSTQGFSHQETQYF
TGTGCCAGCAGCACACAGGGGTTTTCACACCAAGAGACCCAGTACTTC
>TRBJ2-1|16|.|.|TRBV5-1
CASSLERGPPYNEQFF
TGCGCCAGCAGCTTGGAACGGGGACCCCCCTACAATGAGCAGTTCTTC
>TRBJ2-1|16|few|TRBD2|TRBV5-1
CASSQTSGSPYNEQFF
TGCGCCAGCAGCCAGACTAGCGGGAGCCCCTACAATGAGCAGTTCTTC
>TRBJ1-5|16|.|TRBD1|TRBV4-1
CASSQADRGPGQPQHF
TGCGCCAGCAGCCAAGCTGACAGGGGGCCCGGACAGCCCCAGCATTTT
>TRBJ2-7|14|.|TRBD1|TRBV18
CASSPTGDTWEQYF
TGTGCCAGCTCACCGACAGGGGATACTTGGGAGCAGTACTTC
>TRBJ1-2|14|.|.|TRBV29-1
CSVDSQDSYYGYTF
TGCAGCGTCGACTCCCAGGACAGCTATTATGGCTACACCTTC
>TRBJ1-4|14|.|.|TRBV4-1
CASSQSQGPEKLFF
TGCGCCAGCAGCCAGTCACAGGGTCCTGAAAAACTGTTTTTT
>TRBJ2-7|14|.|TRBD2|TRBV10-3
CAIGAREGRYEQYF
TGTGCCATCGGTGCGCGGGAGGGGCGGTACGAGCAGTACTTC
>TRBJ1-1|15|.|.|TRBV11-3
CASSPLGPSASEAFF
TGTGCCAGCAGCCCACTGGGACCTTCAGCGTCTGAAGCTTTCTTT
>TRBJ2-3|16|.|.|TRBV10-1
CASSESRESGPDTQYF
TGCGCCAGCAGTGAGTCTAGGGAGAGTGGGCCAGATACGCAGTATTTT
>TRBJ1-2|15|.|TRBD1|TRBV28
CASSLGPRGHGGYTF
TGTGCCAGCAGTTTGGGCCCCAGGGGGCATGGAGGCTACACCTTC